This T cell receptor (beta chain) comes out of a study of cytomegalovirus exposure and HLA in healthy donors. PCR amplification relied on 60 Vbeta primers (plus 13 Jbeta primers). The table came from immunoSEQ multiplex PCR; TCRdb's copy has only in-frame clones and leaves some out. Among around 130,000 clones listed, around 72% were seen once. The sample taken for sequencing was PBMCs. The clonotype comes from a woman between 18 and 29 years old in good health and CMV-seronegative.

CDR3 region: CASSSFLPGTLGETQYF. In DNA, the CDR3 is TGCGCCAGCAGCTCGTTTCTACCCGGGACACTGGGAGAGACCCAGTACTTC. This chain connects TRBV5-1 to TRBJ2-5, with D perhaps matching TRBD1 (6 bases). This CDR3 is 17 amino acids long. V dropped 3 bases and J dropped 4 bases, with 22 bases sitting between them. Germline V lookup: CDR1 SGHRS, CDR2 YFSETQ.